This TCR beta chain stems from a study of cytomegalovirus exposure and HLA in healthy donors. Amplification used 60 Vbeta primers and 13 Jbeta primers. Libraries were prepared by immunoSEQ multiplex PCR; TCRdb keeps only in-frame clonotypes and omits some of them. The sample lists around 120,000 clones; approximately 80% were seen once. Study outcomes and limitations: A list of roughly 160 TCR beta chains associated with cytomegalovirus was given.

About this clone: Its specificity is not known.

Source material: PBMCs. The TCR sequence derives from a young man in good health and CMV-seropositive.

This CDR3 reads CASSIDYGLAGGPSYEQFF. DNA for the CDR3: TGTGCCAGTAGTATAGATTACGGACTAGCGGGGGGGCCGTCGTATGAGCAGTTCTTC. The chain links TRBV19 to TRBJ2-1, with 15 bases lining up with TRBD2. V shed 0 bases and J 8 bases; nucleotides not matched to a gene: 11. Germline values: CDR1 LNHDA, CDR2 SQIVND (reference sequence). The CDR3 runs 19 residues.